This is a list of T cell receptor beta chains from one sample in a study of T cell repertoires in aging, cancer and after chemotherapy. TCRdb used MiXCR to reprocess the multiplex PCR reads, holding one entry per CDR3 protein. The sample contains about 6,600 distinct CDR3 sequences, 25% to 35% of which appear only once. Sequenced input: blood. The source is a human donor with a blood cancer. The donor label of this sample is uncertain. The CDR3 runs from the conserved cysteine through the conserved F or W. The order of the fields is clone size, D gene, J gene, V gene, CDR3 DNA, CDR3 protein. A D gene is named only where the DNA matches it firmly. The size field is filled for only some rows; it gives once, few, many or a size class.

>few|TRBD2|TRBJ2-5|TRBV18
TGTGCCAGCTCGTCGCAATCAGGCGGGGGGAAAGAGACCCAGTACTTC
CASSSQSGGGKETQYF
>-|-|TRBJ1-2|TRBV7-9
TGTGCCAGCAGCTTCAATCAGGAAGGCTACACCTTC
CASSFNQEGYTF
>few|-|TRBJ2-5|TRBV20-1
TGCAGTGCACAAACGGTGGGGGGTCAAGAGACCCAGTACTTC
CSAQTVGGQETQYF
>-|TRBD1|TRBJ2-7|TRBV19
TGTGCCAGTACGGGCGGGACAGGGACCTACGAGCAGTACTTC
CASTGGTGTYEQYF
>few|-|TRBJ1-1|TRBV24-1
TGTGCCACCTCCACGGGAGGGCCTCTTAACACTGAAGCTTTCTTT
CATSTGGPLNTEAFF
>few|TRBD2|TRBJ2-5|TRBV6-5
TGTGCCAGCAGTTTGCCGCGGGGGACCTGGTCTGAGACCCAGTACTTC
CASSLPRGTWSETQYF
>few|-|TRBJ2-7|TRBV6-5
TGTGCCAGCTCCTTGACCCAAGGGGCCTACGAGCAGTACTTC
CASSLTQGAYEQYF
>few|-|TRBJ1-5|TRBV18
TGTGCCAGCTCACCGGTAGGGAATCAGCCCCAGCATTTT
CASSPVGNQPQHF
>-|-|TRBJ2-7|TRBV5-6
TGTGCCAGCAGCTTGGCCATCGGGGCCCACGAGCAGTACTTC
CASSLAIGAHEQYF
>few|-|TRBJ2-5|TRBV5-1
TGCGCCAGCAGCTTAGGGACACAAGAGACCCAGTACTTC
CASSLGTQETQYF
>few|-|TRBJ1-3|TRBV15
TGTGCCACCAGCAGAGGGGGGACGGGGGGAAACACCATATATTTT
CATSRGGTGGNTIYF
>-|-|TRBJ2-2|TRBV6-5
TGTGCCAGCAGTCGATTAAGCGGGGAGCTGTTTTTT
CASSRLSGELFF
>-|-|TRBJ2-7|TRBV7-2
TGTGCCAGCAGCACAGACCGCAGCGAGCAGTACTTC
CASSTDRSEQYF
>few|-|TRBJ2-3|TRBV6-2/TRBV6-3
TGTGCCAGCAGGCAAACAGGGGAGGGAGATACGCAGTATTTT
CASRQTGEGDTQYF
>-|TRBD1|TRBJ2-7|TRBV7-2
TGTGCCAGCAGCTTGCATGGACAGGGTCTCGGCGAGCAGTACTTC
CASSLHGQGLGEQYF
>once|TRBD2|TRBJ2-1|TRBV13
TGTGCCAGCAGCTCTCCGGGACTAGGCTCCTACAATGAGCAGTTCTTC
CASSSPGLGSYNEQFF
>-|TRBD2|TRBJ2-3|TRBV13
TGTGCCAGCAGCCCCCCGGAGAGCGGGGTCACAGATACGCAGTATTTT
CASSPPESGVTDTQYF